A selection of T cell receptor beta chains follows, all from one sample in a study of breast tumors, draining lymph nodes, adjacent tissues. TCRdb re-analysed the multiplex PCR reads in MiXCR, keeping a single row per CDR3 protein. The sample records approximately 130,000 distinct CDR3 sequences, 21% being singletons. Sequences were obtained from axillary lymph node tissue. These receptors were collected from a female donor with breast cancer. Some clones in this sample may be carry-over from other donors' samples. Each CDR3 is given with its conserved first and last residue. Fields, in order: D gene, clone size, J gene, V gene, CDR3 DNA, CDR3 protein. A D gene is named only where the DNA matches it firmly. Part of the rows lack a size; the others show once, few, many or a class for expanded clones.

D gene: -; clone size: many; J gene: TRBJ2-7; V gene: TRBV4-1; CDR3 DNA: TGCGCCAGCAGCCAAGAGACAGGGGAGGGGTCCTACGAGCAGTACTTC; CDR3 protein: CASSQETGEGSYEQYF
D gene: -; clone size: many; J gene: TRBJ2-1; V gene: TRBV9; CDR3 DNA: TGTGCCAGCAGCGTAGAGGGAATCGACTACAATGAGCAGTTCTTC; CDR3 protein: CASSVEGIDYNEQFF
D gene: -; clone size: many; J gene: TRBJ2-7; V gene: TRBV11-3; CDR3 DNA: TGTGCCAGCAGCCCCGGGGGTTTGCGCGAGCAGTACTTC; CDR3 protein: CASSPGGLREQYF
D gene: -; clone size: many; J gene: TRBJ2-3; V gene: TRBV11-1; CDR3 DNA: TGTGCCAGCAGCTTAGACGGGTCGGAAAGGCAGGGCACAGATACGCAGTATTTT; CDR3 protein: CASSLDGSERQGTDTQYF
D gene: TRBD1; clone size: many; J gene: TRBJ2-7; V gene: TRBV5-1; CDR3 DNA: TGCGCCAGCAGCTTTTGGACAGGGGGCGTTTACGAGCAGTACTTC; CDR3 protein: CASSFWTGGVYEQYF
D gene: TRBD2; clone size: many; J gene: TRBJ2-1; V gene: TRBV2; CDR3 DNA: TGTGCCAGCAGAGGACTAGCGGGAGAAGAGCAGTTCTTC; CDR3 protein: CASRGLAGEEQFF
D gene: TRBD1; clone size: -; J gene: TRBJ1-1; V gene: TRBV5-4; CDR3 DNA: TGTGCCAGCAGCCCGACAGGGACTGAAGCTTTCTTT; CDR3 protein: CASSPTGTEAFF
D gene: -; clone size: many; J gene: TRBJ1-4; V gene: TRBV20-1; CDR3 DNA: TGCAGTGCAAGTCGAGGCGCCACTAATGAAAAACTGTTTTTT; CDR3 protein: CSASRGATNEKLFF
D gene: -; clone size: once; J gene: TRBJ1-3; V gene: TRBV11-2; CDR3 DNA: TGTGCCAGCAGCTTATCGGCCGGCTCTGGAAACACCATATATTTT; CDR3 protein: CASSLSAGSGNTIYF
D gene: TRBD1; clone size: many; J gene: TRBJ1-2; V gene: TRBV7-9; CDR3 DNA: TGTGCCAGCAGCTTAATCTCTCAGGGGGAGTATGGCTACACCTTC; CDR3 protein: CASSLISQGEYGYTF
D gene: -; clone size: -; J gene: TRBJ2-5; V gene: TRBV11-2; CDR3 DNA: TGTGCCGGCAGCTTAGCCAGGGGGACCCAGTACTTC; CDR3 protein: CAGSLARGTQYF
D gene: -; clone size: -; J gene: TRBJ2-7; V gene: TRBV7-2; CDR3 DNA: TGTGCCAGCAGCTTAGCGGGGTCTAGGAACTACGGGCAGTACTTC; CDR3 protein: CASSLAGSRNYGQYF
D gene: -; clone size: -; J gene: TRBJ2-3; V gene: TRBV9; CDR3 DNA: TGTGCCAGCAGCGACAGAACAGGTACGCAGTATTTT; CDR3 protein: CASSDRTGTQYF
D gene: TRBD2; clone size: -; J gene: TRBJ2-5; V gene: TRBV28; CDR3 DNA: TGTGCCAGCAGTGCCGGGTTGGGGGGGCAAGAGACCCAGTACTTC; CDR3 protein: CASSAGLGGQETQYF
D gene: -; clone size: -; J gene: TRBJ2-6; V gene: TRBV15; CDR3 DNA: TGTGCCACCAGCAGGAATCTTCTCTCTGGGGCCAACGTCCTGACTTTC; CDR3 protein: CATSRNLLSGANVLTF
D gene: TRBD2; clone size: many; J gene: TRBJ2-7; V gene: TRBV7-6; CDR3 DNA: TGTGCCAGCAGCTCTTCGAGCTCGACTAGCGGGAGTGGCGAGCAGTACTTC; CDR3 protein: CASSSSSSTSGSGEQYF
D gene: TRBD1; clone size: many; J gene: TRBJ2-5; V gene: TRBV7-8; CDR3 DNA: TGTGCCAGCAGCTCAACCGGGACAGGGAGAGAGACCCAGTACTTC; CDR3 protein: CASSSTGTGRETQYF
D gene: -; clone size: few; J gene: TRBJ2-2; V gene: TRBV12-3/TRBV12-4; CDR3 DNA: TGTGCCAGCAGTATACTGGTCACCGGGGAGCTGTTTTTT; CDR3 protein: CASSILVTGELFF
D gene: -; clone size: many; J gene: TRBJ2-7; V gene: TRBV7-8; CDR3 DNA: TGTGCCAGCAGCTTAGACGGGTTTTCATACGAGCAGTACTTC; CDR3 protein: CASSLDGFSYEQYF
D gene: -; clone size: many; J gene: TRBJ1-2; V gene: TRBV11-1; CDR3 DNA: TGTGCCAGCAGCTTAAACGGGGGCATTGGCTACACCTTC; CDR3 protein: CASSLNGGIGYTF
D gene: -; clone size: many; J gene: TRBJ1-2; V gene: TRBV6-2/TRBV6-3; CDR3 DNA: TGTGCCAGCAGTTTCACAGAGCTCTATGGCTACACCTTC; CDR3 protein: CASSFTELYGYTF
D gene: TRBD2; clone size: many; J gene: TRBJ2-1; V gene: TRBV7-3; CDR3 DNA: TGTGCCAGCCGCGGACTAGTTGGGCAGTTCTTC; CDR3 protein: CASRGLVGQFF
D gene: -; clone size: many; J gene: TRBJ2-7; V gene: TRBV30; CDR3 DNA: TGTGCCTGGGGCATGACGTACGAGCAGTACTTC; CDR3 protein: CAWGMTYEQYF
D gene: -; clone size: many; J gene: TRBJ1-4; V gene: TRBV6-1; CDR3 DNA: TGTGCCAGCAGTGGTTTTGGGAATGAAAAACTGTTTTTT; CDR3 protein: CASSGFGNEKLFF
D gene: TRBD2; clone size: many; J gene: TRBJ2-5; V gene: TRBV7-8; CDR3 DNA: TGTGCCAGCAGCACGCGAAGCGGGAGGGCCGGGGAGACCCAGTACTTC; CDR3 protein: CASSTRSGRAGETQYF
D gene: -; clone size: many; J gene: TRBJ2-3; V gene: TRBV11-3; CDR3 DNA: TGTGCCAGCAGCCCACAAACAGGGCTCGCGGATACGCAGTATTTT; CDR3 protein: CASSPQTGLADTQYF
D gene: -; clone size: -; J gene: TRBJ1-3; V gene: TRBV18; CDR3 DNA: TGTGCCAGCTCACCAACTTCTACAGGGCTCTCTGGAAACACCATATATTTT; CDR3 protein: CASSPTSTGLSGNTIYF
D gene: -; clone size: many; J gene: TRBJ2-1; V gene: TRBV11-2; CDR3 DNA: TGTGCCAGCAGCTTAGTTGGGGGCTACAATGAGCAGTTCTTC; CDR3 protein: CASSLVGGYNEQFF
D gene: -; clone size: many; J gene: TRBJ2-3; V gene: TRBV18; CDR3 DNA: TGTGCCAGCTCACCGGCTACTCGAACAGATACGCAGTATTTT; CDR3 protein: CASSPATRTDTQYF
D gene: -; clone size: many; J gene: TRBJ2-2; V gene: TRBV7-9; CDR3 DNA: TGTGCCAGCAGCTATGACAGAAGAGGCGGGGAGCTGTTTTTT; CDR3 protein: CASSYDRRGGELFF
D gene: TRBD2; clone size: many; J gene: TRBJ2-7; V gene: TRBV20-1; CDR3 DNA: TGCAGTGCTACGTCGGGACTAGCGGGCTCCTACGAGCAGTACTTC; CDR3 protein: CSATSGLAGSYEQYF
D gene: TRBD2; clone size: -; J gene: TRBJ2-1; V gene: TRBV18; CDR3 DNA: TGTGCCAGCTCACCGGGTTTAATCAGAGCGGGAGCTCACAATGAGCAGTTCTTC; CDR3 protein: CASSPGLIRAGAHNEQFF
D gene: TRBD2; clone size: many; J gene: TRBJ2-3; V gene: TRBV6-5; CDR3 DNA: TGTGCCAGCAGTCACCGACTAGCGGGACGCACAGATACGCAGTATTTT; CDR3 protein: CASSHRLAGRTDTQYF
D gene: -; clone size: -; J gene: TRBJ1-5; V gene: TRBV20-1; CDR3 DNA: TGCAGTGTAGGGGGGGAGGGTGTACAGCCCCAGCATTTT; CDR3 protein: CSVGGEGVQPQHF
D gene: -; clone size: -; J gene: TRBJ1-4; V gene: TRBV30; CDR3 DNA: TGTGCCTGGATCAGGGCAGATAATGAAAAACTGTTTTTT; CDR3 protein: CAWIRADNEKLFF